This T cell receptor beta chain was captured by sequencing in a study of blood T cell repertoires in COVID-19. The overall study: Sample material is recorded as cDNA or gDNA derived from T cells, B-cell-depleted T cells, or PBMCs.

This clone has just a few counts. Under the authors' procedure: Amplification of reference gene primers provided the estimated nucleated cell counts. Generated by immunoSEQ multiplex PCR, the TCRdb table keeps only in-frame clones and is missing some. The DNA gave D and trimming, while V, J and clone size come from that table. Of 95,000 to 150,000 clones in the sample, about 79% are singletons; the top ten hold approximately 2.4%. The CDR3 length is 15 residues. V shed 6 bases and J shed 7 bases, with 21 bases lying between them. Germline values: CDR1 LNHNV, CDR2 YYDKDF (reference sequence). The chain has TRBV15 and TRBJ1-2; TRBD1 is a possible D gene (6 bases). This receptor was identified in a man between 65 and 85 years old with acute or convalescent COVID-19. The sample was peripheral blood. The CDR3 reads CATRDLGGASGGYTF. The CDR3 coding sequence is TGTGCCACCAGGGACCTTGGGGGCGCAAGTGGTGGCTACACCTTC.